Sequencing of this T cell receptor beta chain was carried out in a study of blood T cell repertoires in COVID-19. Study information: Collection of acute and convalescent COVID-19 samples took place in the United States, Italy and Spain. PBMCs, B-cell-depleted T cells, or T cells were the source of the cDNA or gDNA that made up the material.

Patients from Seattle were sampled longitudinally, starting during active infection. Per the original methods: From reference gene primer amplification, estimates of nucleated cell counts were derived. The method was immunoSEQ multiplex PCR; TCRdb's version includes in-frame clones alone and lacks a portion of them. The DNA was the basis for D and trimming; V, J and clone size are from that table. The sample consists of 140,000 or so clones, over 80% of them appearing once. The specimen was peripheral blood. This receptor was identified in a man aged 25 to 40 with COVID-19, enrolled during active disease.

This CDR3 reads CASSLYRPGTGANVLTF. Here the CDR3 DNA reads TGTGCCAGCAGTTTGTACAGACCTGGAACTGGGGCCAACGTCCTGACTTTC. This sequence joins TRBV27 and TRBJ2-6; D uncertain. Germline V lookup: CDR1 MNHEY, CDR2 SMNVEV (reference sequence). The CDR3 runs 17 residues. The V end was cut by 3 bases, the J end by 2 bases, with 14 bases between. Full variable domain (missing parts from reference TRBV27 and TRBJ2-6): EAQVTQNPRYLITVTGKKLTVTCSQNMNHEYMSWYRQDPGLGLRQIYYSMNVEVTDKGDVPEGYKVSRKEKRNFPLILESPSPNQTSLYFCASSLYRPGTGANVLTFGAGSRLTVL.